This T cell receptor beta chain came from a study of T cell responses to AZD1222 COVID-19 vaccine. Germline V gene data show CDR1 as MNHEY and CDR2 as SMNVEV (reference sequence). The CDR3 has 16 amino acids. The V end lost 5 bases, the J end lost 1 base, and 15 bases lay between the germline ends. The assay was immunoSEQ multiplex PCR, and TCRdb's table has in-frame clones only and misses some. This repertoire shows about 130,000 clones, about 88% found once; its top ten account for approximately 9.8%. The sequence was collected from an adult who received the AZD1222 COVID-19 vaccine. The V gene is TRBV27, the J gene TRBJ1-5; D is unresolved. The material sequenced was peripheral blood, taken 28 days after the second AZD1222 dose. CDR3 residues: CASSPSGGESNQPQHF. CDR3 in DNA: TGTGCCAGCAGTCCTTCGGGCGGGGAGAGCAATCAGCCCCAGCATTTT.